This is a list of T cell receptor beta chains from one sample in a study of control samples from healthy donors and cancer patients. Repertoires were generated with immunoSEQ multiplex PCR, while TCRdb's copy carries only in-frame clones and drops some. Counted here are some 89,000 clones, roughly 84% occurring once; the ten biggest clones make up roughly 2%. Sequencing was done on a sample of blood. All receptors derive from a woman in her forties in good health. CDR3s include the opening cysteine and the closing phenylalanine or tryptophan. A D gene is named only where the DNA matches it firmly. Rows give clone size only sometimes, using once, few, many, or a class for an expanded clone.

.,.,TRBJ1-6,TRBV18,14,TGTGCCAGCTCACCCAGGGTAGAGAATTCACCCCTCCACTTT,CASSPRVENSPLHF
few,TRBD2,TRBJ2-1,TRBV2,11,TGTGCCAGCAGGGGACTATATGAGCAGTTCTTC,CASRGLYEQFF
.,.,TRBJ1-2,TRBV25-1,14,TGTGCCAGCAGGGAAGGAGGGGGGGCAGACTTCTACACCTTC,CASREGGGADFYTF
once,.,TRBJ2-1,TRBV5-5,14,TGTGCCAGCAGCCGGGCCGGGACCCCCGGCGGGCAGTTCTTC,CASSRAGTPGGQFF
once,.,TRBJ1-1,TRBV5-1,12,TGCGCCAGCAGCTTTACGGGGACTGAAGCTTTCTTT,CASSFTGTEAFF
.,.,TRBJ2-7,TRBV3-1/TRBV3-2,11,TGTGCCAGCAGCCTCCTCCACGAGCAGTACTTC,CASSLLHEQYF
.,.,TRBJ1-6,TRBV3-1/TRBV3-2,16,TGTGCCAGCAGCCAAGAACCAGGGATCTATAATTCACCCCTCCACTTT,CASSQEPGIYNSPLHF
.,TRBD2,TRBJ2-1,TRBV5-1,21,TGCGCCAGCAGCTTGGGGGCCCTTAGCGGGAGCGCCGGGTCCCTCTACAATGAGCAGTTCTTC,CASSLGALSGSAGSLYNEQFF
.,TRBD2,TRBJ2-2,TRBV3-1/TRBV3-2,17,TGTGCCTCCGGGACTATTTCCCGACGACCGAACACCGGGGAGCTGTTTTTT,CASGTISRRPNTGELFF
.,.,TRBJ1-6,TRBV27,14,TGTGCCAGCAGTTTATTTGGCGGAAATTCACCCCTCCACTTT,CASSLFGGNSPLHF
.,.,TRBJ2-3,TRBV5-4,13,TGTGCCAGCAGCACCTCTAACACAGATACGCAGTATTTT,CASSTSNTDTQYF
.,.,TRBJ1-2,TRBV6-6,14,TGTGCCAGCAGTTACAGTAAGGGGAACTATGGCTACACCTTC,CASSYSKGNYGYTF
.,TRBD2,TRBJ2-7,TRBV19,15,TGTGCCAGTAGTACGAAGGGACTAGCCTCCTACGAGCAGTACTTC,CASSTKGLASYEQYF
.,TRBD1,TRBJ1-2,TRBV5-4,14,TGTGCCAGCAGCTCAGGGACAGACACAGGAGGCTACACCTTC,CASSSGTDTGGYTF
.,.,TRBJ1-3,TRBV7-8,13,TGTGCCAGCAGCCGAGGCTTTGGAAACACCATATATTTT,CASSRGFGNTIYF
.,.,TRBJ1-2,TRBV5-5,15,TGTGCCAGCAGCTTGGAGGTGGGGGCGGACTATGGCTACACCTTC,CASSLEVGADYGYTF
.,.,TRBJ2-7,TRBV27,16,TGTGCCAGCAGTCCCGCTGGCCCGACAGGTCCCTACGAGCAGTACTTC,CASSPAGPTGPYEQYF
.,TRBD1,TRBJ1-6,TRBV2,15,TGTGCCAGCAGCCAGGAGACAGGGATTAATTCACCCCTCCACTTT,CASSQETGINSPLHF
.,TRBD1,TRBJ2-2,TRBV7-3,16,TGTGCCAGCAGCGGTCCGGGACAGGGGAACACCGGGGAGCTGTTTTTT,CASSGPGQGNTGELFF
once,.,TRBJ2-1,TRBV11-3,13,TGTGCCAGCAGCTTAGGAACTACAGGGAGGTCGTTCTTC,CASSLGTTGRSFF
.,.,TRBJ2-2,TRBV18,15,TGTGCCAGCTCACCCCGACTTCTACAAACCGGGGAGCTGTTTTTT,CASSPRLLQTGELFF
few,.,TRBJ1-1,TRBV3-1/TRBV3-2,15,TGTGCCAGCAGCCAAGAGAATATGAGGAACACTGAAGCTTTCTTT,CASSQENMRNTEAFF
few,.,TRBJ2-7,TRBV29-1,16,TGCAGCGTTAAAGGGGGAGGAAACGCCCTCTCCTACGAGCAGTACTTC,CSVKGGGNALSYEQYF
.,TRBD1,TRBJ1-1,TRBV29-1,12,TGCAGCGCCAGAGACAGGGACACTGAAGCTTTCTTT,CSARDRDTEAFF
.,.,TRBJ1-2,TRBV6-2/TRBV6-3,16,TGTGCCAGCAGTTACTCACGGGGGCTTGCTAACTATGGCTACACCTTC,CASSYSRGLANYGYTF
.,.,TRBJ2-3,TRBV6-4,14,TGTGCCGGCCGTTCTTCCGGGGAGACAGATACGCAGTATTTT,CAGRSSGETDTQYF
.,.,TRBJ2-3,TRBV7-9,11,TGTGCCAGCAGCTTCGGAGATACGCAGTATTTT,CASSFGDTQYF
once,TRBD2,TRBJ2-1,TRBV5-5,17,TGTGCCAGCAGCTTGCGCGATAGCGGGGTGTCCTACAATGAGCAGTTCTTC,CASSLRDSGVSYNEQFF
.,.,TRBJ2-7,TRBV19,12,TGTGCCAGTAGTATGGGGACCTACGAGCAGTACTTC,CASSMGTYEQYF
.,TRBD1,TRBJ2-1,TRBV4-2,14,TGTGCCAGCAGCGAAGTCGGGACAGGGCTTGAGCAGTTCTTC,CASSEVGTGLEQFF
.,TRBD1,TRBJ2-6,TRBV6-5,15,TGTGCCAGCAGTTTCCTCAGGGGGCAGGCCAACGTCCTGACTTTC,CASSFLRGQANVLTF
once,.,TRBJ2-2,TRBV2,14,TGTGCCAGCACAGTGTCCAGGGCGGCCGGGGAGCTGTTTTTT,CASTVSRAAGELFF
.,TRBD1,TRBJ2-7,TRBV6-5,16,TGTGCCAGCAGTTACTCCGGGACAGGAGGAGTCTACGAGCAGTACTTC,CASSYSGTGGVYEQYF
.,TRBD1,TRBJ2-2,TRBV6-5,14,TGTGCCACCGGGGACAGGGGGAACACCGGGGAGCTGTTTTTT,CATGDRGNTGELFF
few,TRBD2,TRBJ2-3,TRBV7-2,14,TGTGCCAGCAGCCCTAGCGGGAGCACAGATACGCAGTATTTT,CASSPSGSTDTQYF
.,.,TRBJ2-1,TRBV6-5,14,TGTGCCAGCAGTTACGACCCGGTGAGCAATGAGCAGTTCTTC,CASSYDPVSNEQFF
.,TRBD1,TRBJ1-2,TRBV29-1,15,TGCAGCGTTCCCGCCAGGACAGGGGGGGGCTATGGCTACACCTTC,CSVPARTGGGYGYTF
.,.,TRBJ2-4,TRBV7-2,14,TGTGCCAGCAGCTTAGGGGGGGACAGAAACATTCAGTACTTC,CASSLGGDRNIQYF
once,TRBD1,TRBJ2-5,TRBV29-1,12,TGCAGCGGGGGACAGGCCTCGGAGACCCAGTACTTC,CSGGQASETQYF
once,.,TRBJ2-5,TRBV7-2,14,TGTGCCAGCAGCTTAGGGGTGGGACCCAGAGCCCAGTACTTC,CASSLGVGPRAQYF
.,.,TRBJ2-7,TRBV6-2/TRBV6-3,17,TGTGCCAGCAGTTACGCCGGCCTAGGGTCGAGCTCCTACGAGCAGTACTTC,CASSYAGLGSSSYEQYF
.,.,TRBJ1-2,TRBV23-1,14,TGCGCCAGCAGTCCCCTCGGGGGGTGGTATGGCTACACCTTC,CASSPLGGWYGYTF
few,TRBD2,TRBJ2-3,TRBV7-6,17,TGTGCCAGCAGCCCCGGAACTAGCGGGGTTAGCACAGATACGCAGTATTTT,CASSPGTSGVSTDTQYF
.,.,TRBJ1-5,TRBV19,14,TGTGCCAGTAGTATGTGGGGAGGGGATCAGCCCCAGCATTTT,CASSMWGGDQPQHF
.,.,TRBJ1-2,TRBV4-3,16,TGCGCCAGCAGCCAAGATATGTTGGAACGGAGCTATGGCTACACCTTC,CASSQDMLERSYGYTF
.,.,TRBJ1-6,TRBV4-1,17,TGCGCCAGCAGCCAAGATTGGGGGAGCTCCTATAATTCACCCCTCCACTTT,CASSQDWGSSYNSPLHF
.,.,TRBJ2-2,TRBV7-2,15,TGTGCCAGCAGCTTATCGGCAGGGGACACCGGGGAGCTGTTTTTT,CASSLSAGDTGELFF
.,.,TRBJ2-3,TRBV5-1,13,TGCGCCAGCAGCCCCCAGGCCGCCGGTACGCAGTATTTT,CASSPQAAGTQYF
.,TRBD1,TRBJ1-2,TRBV14,14,TGTGCCAGCAGCCTCAGACAGGGAAGCTATGGCTACACCTTC,CASSLRQGSYGYTF
.,TRBD1,TRBJ1-5,TRBV5-6,15,TGTGCCAGCAGCGCCCGACAGGGGGCCAATCAGCCCCAGCATTTT,CASSARQGANQPQHF
.,.,TRBJ1-1,TRBV6-6,14,TGTGCCAGCAGTCCGACAGGCTGGGACACTGAAGCTTTCTTT,CASSPTGWDTEAFF
.,.,TRBJ2-7,TRBV27,13,TGTGCCAGCAGTTTCGGTCCAGGGAGTCAGCAGTACTTC,CASSFGPGSQQYF
.,TRBD1,TRBJ2-7,TRBV4-3,15,TGCGCCAGCAGCCAAGGTACCGGGACAGGGGACGAGCAGTACTTC,CASSQGTGTGDEQYF
.,.,TRBJ1-1,TRBV7-2,16,TGTGCCAGCAGCGCGGGGACACCAAGGCTACACACTGAAGCTTTCTTT,CASSAGTPRLHTEAFF
.,.,TRBJ2-5,TRBV27,13,TGTGCCAGCAGTGGAGGACTTGAGAAGACCCAGTACTTC,CASSGGLEKTQYF